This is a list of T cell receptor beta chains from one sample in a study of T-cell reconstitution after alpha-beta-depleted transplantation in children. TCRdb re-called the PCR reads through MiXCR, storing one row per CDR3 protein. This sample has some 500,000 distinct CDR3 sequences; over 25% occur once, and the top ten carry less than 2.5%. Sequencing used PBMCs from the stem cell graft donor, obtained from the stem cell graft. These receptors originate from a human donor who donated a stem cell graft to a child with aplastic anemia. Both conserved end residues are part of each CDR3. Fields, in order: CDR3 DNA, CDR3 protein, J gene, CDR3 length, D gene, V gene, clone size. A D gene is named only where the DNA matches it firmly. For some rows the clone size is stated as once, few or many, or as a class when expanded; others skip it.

CDR3 DNA: TGTGCCTGGAGTGCGACAGTCTATGGCTACACCTTC
CDR3 protein: CAWSATVYGYTF
J gene: TRBJ1-2
CDR3 length: 12
D gene: NA
V gene: TRBV30
clone size: NA

CDR3 DNA: TGTGCCAGCAGCACCCGGAACCAAGAGACCCAGTACTTC
CDR3 protein: CASSTRNQETQYF
J gene: TRBJ2-5
CDR3 length: 13
D gene: NA
V gene: TRBV9
clone size: few

CDR3 DNA: TGTGCCAGCTCGCCCGGGACAGGGGTTTCGGAGCCCCAGCATTTT
CDR3 protein: CASSPGTGVSEPQHF
J gene: TRBJ1-5
CDR3 length: 15
D gene: TRBD1
V gene: TRBV18
clone size: NA

CDR3 DNA: TGTGCCAGCACCTCTAGCCAGGGGTCGTACTACGAGCAGTACTTC
CDR3 protein: CASTSSQGSYYEQYF
J gene: TRBJ2-7
CDR3 length: 15
D gene: NA
V gene: TRBV12-3/TRBV12-4
clone size: once

CDR3 DNA: TGTGCCAGTTACAGGAACACTGAAGCTTTCTTT
CDR3 protein: CASYRNTEAFF
J gene: TRBJ1-1
CDR3 length: 11
D gene: NA
V gene: TRBV19
clone size: few

CDR3 DNA: TGCGCCAGCAGCTTGGTGGGACAGGGAGTCACTGAAGCTTTCTTT
CDR3 protein: CASSLVGQGVTEAFF
J gene: TRBJ1-1
CDR3 length: 15
D gene: TRBD1
V gene: TRBV5-1
clone size: once

CDR3 DNA: TGTGCCTGGAGTGGGAGGGCAAGGGGGTTGAACACTGAAGCTTTCTTT
CDR3 protein: CAWSGRARGLNTEAFF
J gene: TRBJ1-1
CDR3 length: 16
D gene: NA
V gene: TRBV30
clone size: NA

CDR3 DNA: TGTGCCAGCAGCTCACCCCGACGGGCCTACGAGCAGTACTTC
CDR3 protein: CASSSPRRAYEQYF
J gene: TRBJ2-7
CDR3 length: 14
D gene: NA
V gene: TRBV28
clone size: NA

CDR3 DNA: TGCAGCCTGAAGGCCTTCAATGAGCAGTTCTTC
CDR3 protein: CSLKAFNEQFF
J gene: TRBJ2-1
CDR3 length: 11
D gene: NA
V gene: TRBV29-1
clone size: few

CDR3 DNA: TGTGCCAGCGGAAGGGACGTCCCCAGCTATGGCTACACCTTC
CDR3 protein: CASGRDVPSYGYTF
J gene: TRBJ1-2
CDR3 length: 14
D gene: NA
V gene: TRBV6-1
clone size: NA

CDR3 DNA: TGCTGTGCTCCGAGCCTTAGCGGGAGGGCCGGCACCGGGGAGCTGTTTTTT
CDR3 protein: CCAPSLSGRAGTGELFF
J gene: TRBJ2-2
CDR3 length: 17
D gene: TRBD2
V gene: TRBV20-1
clone size: NA

CDR3 DNA: TGTGCCAGCAGACTGAGAGGGAATAGCAATCAGCCCCGGCATTTT
CDR3 protein: CASRLRGNSNQPRHF
J gene: TRBJ1-5
CDR3 length: 15
D gene: NA
V gene: TRBV6-1
clone size: NA

CDR3 DNA: TGCAGCGTGACATTAGCGGGAGGTCATGATACGCAGTATTTT
CDR3 protein: CSVTLAGGHDTQYF
J gene: TRBJ2-3
CDR3 length: 14
D gene: TRBD2
V gene: TRBV29-1
clone size: few

CDR3 DNA: TGCAGTGGTGTGAGCTACACCTTC
CDR3 protein: CSGVSYTF
J gene: TRBJ1-2
CDR3 length: 8
D gene: NA
V gene: TRBV20-1
clone size: NA

CDR3 DNA: TGTGCCAGCAGCTCAACCGGGCTACAGGGGGCAGATACGCAGTATTTT
CDR3 protein: CASSSTGLQGADTQYF
J gene: TRBJ2-3
CDR3 length: 16
D gene: TRBD1
V gene: TRBV7-2
clone size: few

CDR3 DNA: TGTGCCAGCAGCCAATACAGGGTTAGCACTGAAGCTTTCTTT
CDR3 protein: CASSQYRVSTEAFF
J gene: TRBJ1-1
CDR3 length: 14
D gene: NA
V gene: TRBV3-1
clone size: few

CDR3 DNA: TGCGCCAGCAGCCAAGATAGGGCGGGAGGGCCTGTTAATGAGCAGTTCTTC
CDR3 protein: CASSQDRAGGPVNEQFF
J gene: TRBJ2-1
CDR3 length: 17
D gene: TRBD2
V gene: TRBV4-3
clone size: NA

CDR3 DNA: TGCAGCGCCTGGCCGGGGATTCGCGGGGATCTCACAGATACGCAGTATTTT
CDR3 protein: CSAWPGIRGDLTDTQYF
J gene: TRBJ2-3
CDR3 length: 17
D gene: NA
V gene: TRBV29-1
clone size: few

CDR3 DNA: TGCGCCAGCAGCCAGCTAGGGGGGGGGAACACTGAAGCTTTCTTT
CDR3 protein: CASSQLGGGNTEAFF
J gene: TRBJ1-1
CDR3 length: 15
D gene: NA
V gene: TRBV4-3
clone size: once

CDR3 DNA: TGTGCCAGCAGTTACTCTTTGACAGGGGGATACACCTTC
CDR3 protein: CASSYSLTGGYTF
J gene: TRBJ1-2
CDR3 length: 13
D gene: TRBD1
V gene: TRBV6-5
clone size: NA

CDR3 DNA: TGCAGCGTTGGGCCCGGGACTAGCGGTCAAACAGATACGCAGTATTTT
CDR3 protein: CSVGPGTSGQTDTQYF
J gene: TRBJ2-3
CDR3 length: 16
D gene: TRBD2
V gene: TRBV29-1
clone size: NA

CDR3 DNA: TGTGCCAGCAGCTTGGCTTTGGAGGCAACAGATACGCAGTATTTT
CDR3 protein: CASSLALEATDTQYF
J gene: TRBJ2-3
CDR3 length: 15
D gene: NA
V gene: TRBV5-6
clone size: NA

CDR3 DNA: TGCTGTGCTAGAGCTTCTCAGCGGGGGCGCTCCTACAATGAGCAGTTCTTC
CDR3 protein: CCARASQRGRSYNEQFF
J gene: TRBJ2-1
CDR3 length: 17
D gene: TRBD2
V gene: TRBV20-1
clone size: NA

CDR3 DNA: TGTGCCAGCAGTGAATTCACAGGGGCCTACGAGCAGTACTTC
CDR3 protein: CASSEFTGAYEQYF
J gene: TRBJ2-7
CDR3 length: 14
D gene: TRBD1
V gene: TRBV25-1
clone size: few

CDR3 DNA: TGTGCCAGCAGTTACAGGACCAATTTATACAATGAGCAGTTCTTC
CDR3 protein: CASSYRTNLYNEQFF
J gene: TRBJ2-1
CDR3 length: 15
D gene: NA
V gene: TRBV6-2/TRBV6-3
clone size: NA

CDR3 DNA: TGTGCCAGCAGAAGAGCGGGCCTCCTTTGGGACAATGAGCAGTTCTTC
CDR3 protein: CASRRAGLLWDNEQFF
J gene: TRBJ2-1
CDR3 length: 16
D gene: NA
V gene: TRBV6-1
clone size: NA

CDR3 DNA: TGTGCCAGCAGTAAGGCAGGCACCGGGGAGCTGTTTTTT
CDR3 protein: CASSKAGTGELFF
J gene: TRBJ2-2
CDR3 length: 13
D gene: NA
V gene: TRBV9
clone size: few

CDR3 DNA: TGCGCCAGCAGCTTGGCTCCAGGATCCCTTAATGAGCAGTTCTTC
CDR3 protein: CASSLAPGSLNEQFF
J gene: TRBJ2-1
CDR3 length: 15
D gene: NA
V gene: TRBV5-1
clone size: NA

CDR3 DNA: TGCAGTGCCCCGAGGGACAGGGAATCCTATAATTCACCCCTCCACTTT
CDR3 protein: CSAPRDRESYNSPLHF
J gene: TRBJ1-6
CDR3 length: 16
D gene: TRBD1
V gene: TRBV20-1
clone size: NA

CDR3 DNA: TGTGCCAGCAGCCCTGGGTTGGGGGGGAGACAAGCTTTCTTT
CDR3 protein: CASSPGLGGRQAFF
J gene: TRBJ1-1
CDR3 length: 14
D gene: NA
V gene: TRBV7-9
clone size: NA

CDR3 DNA: TGTGCCAGCAGTTCCCTTTTCGGGTCAGGGGACACTGAAGCTTTCTTT
CDR3 protein: CASSSLFGSGDTEAFF
J gene: TRBJ1-1
CDR3 length: 16
D gene: NA
V gene: TRBV27
clone size: NA

CDR3 DNA: TGCAGCGTTCTCCGGGGGGGACAGGGTTATGGCTACACCTTC
CDR3 protein: CSVLRGGQGYGYTF
J gene: TRBJ1-2
CDR3 length: 14
D gene: TRBD1
V gene: TRBV29-1
clone size: NA

CDR3 DNA: TGTGCCAGTAGTCTCGTGGGGGCGCCGGGCTACACCTTC
CDR3 protein: CASSLVGAPGYTF
J gene: TRBJ1-2
CDR3 length: 13
D gene: NA
V gene: TRBV19
clone size: NA

CDR3 DNA: TGTGCCAGCAGCTTCGGTGGGGGTGTTAATGAAAAACTGTTTTTT
CDR3 protein: CASSFGGGVNEKLFF
J gene: TRBJ1-4
CDR3 length: 15
D gene: NA
V gene: TRBV7-9
clone size: once

CDR3 DNA: TGCAGCGTCTCGCTCAGGGAAAAACTGTTTTTT
CDR3 protein: CSVSLREKLFF
J gene: TRBJ1-4
CDR3 length: 11
D gene: NA
V gene: TRBV29-1
clone size: NA

CDR3 DNA: TGTGCCATCACCCCGGGCCAAAAGAACACTGAAGCTTTCTTT
CDR3 protein: CAITPGQKNTEAFF
J gene: TRBJ1-1
CDR3 length: 14
D gene: NA
V gene: TRBV10-3
clone size: few

CDR3 DNA: TGCGCCAGCAGCCAAGGGACCGGGACTAGCGGGCCCAATGAGCAGTTCTTC
CDR3 protein: CASSQGTGTSGPNEQFF
J gene: TRBJ2-1
CDR3 length: 17
D gene: TRBD2
V gene: TRBV4-1
clone size: NA

CDR3 DNA: TGTGCCAGTACCACCGGGAGCCTAAACCAAGAGACCCAGTACTTC
CDR3 protein: CASTTGSLNQETQYF
J gene: TRBJ2-5
CDR3 length: 15
D gene: NA
V gene: TRBV19
clone size: few

CDR3 DNA: TGTGCCAGCAGCTGGATGACAGGAATGAACACTGAAGCTTTCTTT
CDR3 protein: CASSWMTGMNTEAFF
J gene: TRBJ1-1
CDR3 length: 15
D gene: NA
V gene: TRBV7-2
clone size: NA

CDR3 DNA: TGTGCCAGCACCCGGACAGGGGGCGATACGCAGTATTTT
CDR3 protein: CASTRTGGDTQYF
J gene: TRBJ2-3
CDR3 length: 13
D gene: TRBD1
V gene: TRBV11-2
clone size: few

CDR3 DNA: TGTGCCAGCAGCAGAGACGGCTGGGGTGGGCAGCCCCAGCATTTT
CDR3 protein: CASSRDGWGGQPQHF
J gene: TRBJ1-5
CDR3 length: 15
D gene: NA
V gene: TRBV7-2
clone size: NA

CDR3 DNA: TGTGCCAGCCTAGCGGGAGGCCTCACCTACAATGAGCAGTTCTTC
CDR3 protein: CASLAGGLTYNEQFF
J gene: TRBJ2-1
CDR3 length: 15
D gene: TRBD2
V gene: TRBV27
clone size: few

CDR3 DNA: TGTGCCAGCAGCCTCAGTGTGAATGGCTACACCTTC
CDR3 protein: CASSLSVNGYTF
J gene: TRBJ1-2
CDR3 length: 12
D gene: NA
V gene: TRBV11-2
clone size: NA

CDR3 DNA: TGTGCCAGCAGTGGCCGCGGGACAGGGAGTTATGGCTACACCTTC
CDR3 protein: CASSGRGTGSYGYTF
J gene: TRBJ1-2
CDR3 length: 15
D gene: TRBD1
V gene: TRBV6-1
clone size: few

CDR3 DNA: TGTGCCAGCAGTTACTCTGACACTGAAGCTTTCTTT
CDR3 protein: CASSYSDTEAFF
J gene: TRBJ1-1
CDR3 length: 12
D gene: NA
V gene: TRBV6-6
clone size: few

CDR3 DNA: TGTGCCAGCAGTTTAGTATCACAGGGGGCTCACAATGAGCAGTTCTTC
CDR3 protein: CASSLVSQGAHNEQFF
J gene: TRBJ2-1
CDR3 length: 16
D gene: TRBD1
V gene: TRBV12-3/TRBV12-4
clone size: NA

CDR3 DNA: TGCAGTGCCCCCATCGGCCAGGGGGCTGGAAACACCATATATTTT
CDR3 protein: CSAPIGQGAGNTIYF
J gene: TRBJ1-3
CDR3 length: 15
D gene: TRBD1
V gene: TRBV20-1
clone size: NA

CDR3 DNA: TGTGCCAGCGCCTCTAAAGGGGGCGCGTACCTTGAAGCTTTCTTT
CDR3 protein: CASASKGGAYLEAFF
J gene: TRBJ1-1
CDR3 length: 15
D gene: TRBD1
V gene: TRBV7-2
clone size: once

CDR3 DNA: TGCAGTGCCTACCCGAGGGGACTGAGTGAGACCCAGTACTTC
CDR3 protein: CSAYPRGLSETQYF
J gene: TRBJ2-5
CDR3 length: 14
D gene: NA
V gene: TRBV20-1
clone size: NA

CDR3 DNA: TGTGCCAGCAGCCGCGGGGCAGGGGGTATGAGAAACACTGAAGCTTTCTTT
CDR3 protein: CASSRGAGGMRNTEAFF
J gene: TRBJ1-1
CDR3 length: 17
D gene: TRBD1
V gene: TRBV7-2
clone size: NA

CDR3 DNA: TGCAGCGTTGAGGGACAGGGTGGCTACGAGCAGTACTTC
CDR3 protein: CSVEGQGGYEQYF
J gene: TRBJ2-7
CDR3 length: 13
D gene: TRBD1
V gene: TRBV29-1
clone size: NA

CDR3 DNA: TGTGCCAGTAGTATCAGGGGCACAGATACGCAGTATTTT
CDR3 protein: CASSIRGTDTQYF
J gene: TRBJ2-3
CDR3 length: 13
D gene: NA
V gene: TRBV19
clone size: NA

CDR3 DNA: TGCAGCGTCCCAGGGTTAACTAATGAAAAACTGTTTTTT
CDR3 protein: CSVPGLTNEKLFF
J gene: TRBJ1-4
CDR3 length: 13
D gene: NA
V gene: TRBV29-1
clone size: NA

CDR3 DNA: TGTGCCAGCAGCTTTACCTGGGAGCAGTACTTC
CDR3 protein: CASSFTWEQYF
J gene: TRBJ2-7
CDR3 length: 11
D gene: NA
V gene: TRBV6-2/TRBV6-3
clone size: few

CDR3 DNA: TGTGCCAGCAGCTTTGAAAAGGGGACCGCCTATGGCTACACCTTC
CDR3 protein: CASSFEKGTAYGYTF
J gene: TRBJ1-2
CDR3 length: 15
D gene: NA
V gene: TRBV11-2
clone size: NA

CDR3 DNA: TGTGCCAGCAGTTACTCCCCTCAACTAGCGGGAGTTAAAAATGAGCAGTTCTTC
CDR3 protein: CASSYSPQLAGVKNEQFF
J gene: TRBJ2-1
CDR3 length: 18
D gene: TRBD2
V gene: TRBV6-2/TRBV6-3
clone size: few

CDR3 DNA: TGTGCCAGCAATCCGGGACCGCTAGATACGCAGTATTTT
CDR3 protein: CASNPGPLDTQYF
J gene: TRBJ2-3
CDR3 length: 13
D gene: NA
V gene: TRBV6-1
clone size: few

CDR3 DNA: TGTGCCAGCCTGCCAATGAGCTCCTACAATGAGCAGTTCTTC
CDR3 protein: CASLPMSSYNEQFF
J gene: TRBJ2-1
CDR3 length: 14
D gene: NA
V gene: TRBV12-3/TRBV12-4
clone size: few

CDR3 DNA: TGTGCCAGCAGTCCTCCTAGCGGGAGGTCCTACAATGAGCAGTTCTTC
CDR3 protein: CASSPPSGRSYNEQFF
J gene: TRBJ2-1
CDR3 length: 16
D gene: TRBD2
V gene: TRBV6-1
clone size: few

CDR3 DNA: TGCGCCAGCAGCTTGGCCGGGGTAAGAAGAGATACGCAGTATTTT
CDR3 protein: CASSLAGVRRDTQYF
J gene: TRBJ2-3
CDR3 length: 15
D gene: NA
V gene: TRBV5-1
clone size: NA